This T cell receptor beta chain originates from a study of blood T cell repertoires in COVID-19. The overall study: The United States, Italy and Spain provided the acute and convalescent COVID-19 samples. In each case, the material was cDNA or gDNA derived from T cells, B-cell-depleted T cells, or PBMCs.

This clone was observed a handful of times. The CDR3 is 16 amino acids. Trimming removed 5 bases at V and 1 base at J, with 17 bases between. Looked up from germline, CDR1 is SGHVS and CDR2 is FQNEAQ. In the source study's methods: Estimation of nucleated cell counts relied on the amplification of reference gene primers. The assay was immunoSEQ multiplex PCR, and TCRdb's table has in-frame clones only and misses some. The DNA gave D and trimming, while V, J and clone size come from that table. The top ten clones hold 6% of a sample with 95,000 to 150,000 clones, approximately 81% of them seen once. Seattle patients were enrolled during active infection and followed longitudinally.

The chain carries TRBV7-8 and TRBJ1-1; D perhaps matches TRBD1 (5 bases). This sequence was found in an elderly man with COVID-19, enrolled during active disease. The sample comprised peripheral blood. The CDR3 sequence is CASSLGRGSRNTEAFF. The DNA for the CDR3 is TGTGCCAGCAGCCTTGGCCGGGGGTCGAGGAACACTGAAGCTTTCTTT.